These T cell receptor beta chains were read from a single sample in a study of T-cell reconstitution after alpha-beta-depleted transplantation in children. TCRdb reanalysed the PCR reads using MiXCR and keeps one entry per CDR3 protein. The table shows around 680,000 distinct CDR3 sequences, with 16% occurring only once. Sequenced material: PBMCs from the stem cell graft donor, taken from the stem cell graft. These receptors originate from a human donor who donated a stem cell graft to a child with acute myeloid leukemia. Each CDR3 is given with its conserved first and last residue. The D gene is left open where the match is weak. Clone size, where shown, is once, few, many, or a class for clones that have expanded.

v_call	d_call	clone_size	j_call	cdr3_nt	cdr3_aa
TRBV30	NA	NA	TRBJ1-1	TGTGCCTGGAGTGCCCCACGGGCCATGAACACTGAAGCTTTCTTT	CAWSAPRAMNTEAFF
TRBV7-6	NA	few	TRBJ1-1	TGTGCCAGCAGCGGCTTAAGTGGAACCCTCTTCTCTGAAGCTTTCTTT	CASSGLSGTLFSEAFF
TRBV7-9	TRBD1	NA	TRBJ1-1	TGTGCCAGCAGCTTTCGACAGGGAAGGTCAAACACTGAAGCTTTCTTT	CASSFRQGRSNTEAFF
TRBV20-1	NA	many	TRBJ2-3	TGCAGTGCTCCCGGACTCTCGACAGATACGCAGTATTTT	CSAPGLSTDTQYF
TRBV15	TRBD1	many	TRBJ1-5	TGTGCCACCATCACGGGACAGGGGTGGAAGCCCCAGCATTTT	CATITGQGWKPQHF
TRBV20-1	NA	many	TRBJ1-1	TGCAGTGCTAGAGATCAAGGGACCAACACTGAAGCTTTCTTT	CSARDQGTNTEAFF
TRBV20-1	NA	NA	TRBJ2-5	TGCAGTGCTAGAGATCGTTCCGGGGGCCAAGAGACCCAGTACTTC	CSARDRSGGQETQYF
TRBV2	NA	NA	TRBJ1-2	TGTGCCAGGGGGCAGGGAAACTATGGCTACACCTTC	CARGQGNYGYTF
TRBV29-1	NA	many	TRBJ2-3	TGCAGCGTTGGAGGTTTTCCAGATACGCAGTATTTT	CSVGGFPDTQYF
TRBV4-3	NA	many	TRBJ2-1	TGCGCCAGCAGCCAGGCGACGGGACCCTGGAATGAGCAGTTCTTC	CASSQATGPWNEQFF
TRBV6-1	TRBD2	NA	TRBJ2-3	TGTGCCAGCAGTGAAGCCGGGGGGGCAGGGGGCACAGATACGCAGTATTTT	CASSEAGGAGGTDTQYF
TRBV11-3	NA	NA	TRBJ2-4	TGTGCCAGCAGCTTACAGGGCAGGGTGAAGCTAGCCAAAAACATTCAGTACTTC	CASSLQGRVKLAKNIQYF
TRBV20-1	TRBD2	many	TRBJ2-4	TGCAGTGCATCCCTAGCGGGGGGCTTCAGGGACATTCAGTACTTC	CSASLAGGFRDIQYF
TRBV19	NA	NA	TRBJ1-1	TGTGCCAGTAGCTCCGACCGGGATAACACTGAAGCTTTCTTT	CASSSDRDNTEAFF
TRBV7-9	NA	few	TRBJ1-5	TGTGCCAGCAGTGCTGACGGATTCAATCAGCCCCAGCATTTT	CASSADGFNQPQHF
TRBV20-1	NA	many	TRBJ2-7	TGCAGTGCTAGAGATTGGTCTGGCCGAGAGCAGTACTTC	CSARDWSGREQYF
TRBV27	NA	many	TRBJ2-1	TGTGCCAGCAGCTTAACCCGGGACACGGCCTACAATGAGCAGTTCTTC	CASSLTRDTAYNEQFF
TRBV12-3/TRBV12-4	NA	NA	TRBJ1-2	TGTGCCAGCACCCAAGAGGGGCGTAACTATGGCTACACCTTC	CASTQEGRNYGYTF
TRBV7-2	NA	many	TRBJ2-7	TGTGCCAGCAGCTTAGACTACGAGCAGTACTTC	CASSLDYEQYF
TRBV20-1	NA	many	TRBJ1-5	TGCAGTGCTAGAGCCGTGGGGGCGGCTTATAGCAATCAGCCCCAGCATTTT	CSARAVGAAYSNQPQHF
TRBV6-1	NA	NA	TRBJ1-5	TGTGCCAGCAGTGGATTTGGGCGGTCGGGAGCCCAGCATTTT	CASSGFGRSGAQHF
TRBV7-9	NA	NA	TRBJ2-7	TGTGCCAGCAGCCTGGAAGTCGAGCAGTACTTC	CASSLEVEQYF
TRBV29-1	TRBD1	many	TRBJ1-1	TGCAGCGTTGAAGGGAGACAGGGGTTGAACACTGAAGCTTTCTTT	CSVEGRQGLNTEAFF
TRBV20-1	TRBD2	NA	TRBJ2-5	TGCAGTGCTAGTCGGCTAGCGGGGGAAGGTTTCGAGACCCAGTACTTC	CSASRLAGEGFETQYF
TRBV10-3	NA	many	TRBJ1-4	TGTGCCATCAGTGAGTCAGGGAATGAAAAACTGTTTTTT	CAISESGNEKLFF
TRBV20-1	NA	few	TRBJ2-2	TGCAGTGCTAGTAACAGTGACCTGATCGGGGAGCTGTTTTTT	CSASNSDLIGELFF
TRBV12-5	NA	NA	TRBJ2-3	TGTGCTAGTGGTTTGTGGGTGGGATTGGACGCAGATACGCAGTATTTT	CASGLWVGLDADTQYF
TRBV28	NA	once	TRBJ2-3	TGTGCCAGCAGTTTGATCGGCAAAGGTAACACAGATACGCAGTATTTT	CASSLIGKGNTDTQYF
TRBV5-4	TRBD1	NA	TRBJ2-1	TGTGCCAGCAGCCCCGGGAGGGACAGGGGGCTCAACAATGAGCAGTTCTTC	CASSPGRDRGLNNEQFF
TRBV29-1	NA	many	TRBJ2-2	TGCAGCGTACGACCCCAGGAATCGGTCGGGGAGCTGTTTTTT	CSVRPQESVGELFF
TRBV5-5	NA	many	TRBJ1-6	TGTGCCAGCAGCTTGGAGCGGGGAGGGAGATCACCCCTCCACTTT	CASSLERGGRSPLHF
TRBV9	TRBD1	many	TRBJ2-3	TGTGCCAGCAGCGCGCAGGGACAGACTAGCACAGATACGCAGTATTTT	CASSAQGQTSTDTQYF
TRBV6-2/TRBV6-3	TRBD1	NA	TRBJ2-7	TGTGCCAGCAGACAGATGACAGGGTGGAACTCCTACGAGCAGTACTTC	CASRQMTGWNSYEQYF
TRBV7-8	TRBD1	few	TRBJ2-7	TGTGCCAGCAGCTTAGGGACAGGGAACCACGAGCAGTACTTC	CASSLGTGNHEQYF
TRBV30	TRBD2	few	TRBJ2-7	TGTGCCTGGAGTGCGGGGGGCGAGCAGTACTTC	CAWSAGGEQYF
TRBV5-1	NA	NA	TRBJ1-4	TGCGCCAGCAGCTTGGCCCAGGATGAAAAACTGTTTTTT	CASSLAQDEKLFF
TRBV7-2	NA	NA	TRBJ2-6	TGTGCCAGCAGCTTAGTTGGGTTTTCTGGGGCCAACGTCCTGACTTTC	CASSLVGFSGANVLTF
TRBV20-1	NA	NA	TRBJ1-1	TGCAGTGCTAGAGATCAGGAGGGGACCGAGGGCACTGAAGCTTTCTTT	CSARDQEGTEGTEAFF
TRBV5-1	NA	many	TRBJ2-1	TGCGCCAGCATCCTGGACGGGGGCAATGAGCAGTTCTTC	CASILDGGNEQFF
TRBV20-1	TRBD1	few	TRBJ1-2	TGCAGTGCTAGACCAACCGGGACAGGGGAACTCCTTAACTATGGCTACACCTTC	CSARPTGTGELLNYGYTF
TRBV29-1	NA	many	TRBJ1-5	TGCAGCGTTCTAACAGGGTATAGCAATCAGCCCCAGCATTTT	CSVLTGYSNQPQHF
TRBV20-1	NA	many	TRBJ2-1	TGCAGTGCTCGGACTTCCAGCTCCTACAATGAGCAGTTCTTC	CSARTSSSYNEQFF
TRBV5-5	NA	many	TRBJ1-1	TGTGCCAGCAGCTTGGGCGCCAGTGGAGTGAACACTGAAGCTTTCTTT	CASSLGASGVNTEAFF
TRBV5-5	TRBD2	NA	TRBJ2-5	TGTGCCAGCAGCCGGGAGGTCCAAGGGACCCAGTACTTC	CASSREVQGTQYF
TRBV20-1	NA	many	TRBJ1-6	TGCAGTGCTAGGCAGGATTCCTATAATTCACCCCTCCACTTT	CSARQDSYNSPLHF
TRBV20-1	TRBD1	many	TRBJ2-5	TGCAGTGCTTCTCAGCCGGGACAGGGAATATCGGAGACCCAGTACTTC	CSASQPGQGISETQYF
TRBV20-1	NA	many	TRBJ1-1	TGCAGTGCTAGGTCCGGGTTCGCTGAAGCTTTCTTT	CSARSGFAEAFF